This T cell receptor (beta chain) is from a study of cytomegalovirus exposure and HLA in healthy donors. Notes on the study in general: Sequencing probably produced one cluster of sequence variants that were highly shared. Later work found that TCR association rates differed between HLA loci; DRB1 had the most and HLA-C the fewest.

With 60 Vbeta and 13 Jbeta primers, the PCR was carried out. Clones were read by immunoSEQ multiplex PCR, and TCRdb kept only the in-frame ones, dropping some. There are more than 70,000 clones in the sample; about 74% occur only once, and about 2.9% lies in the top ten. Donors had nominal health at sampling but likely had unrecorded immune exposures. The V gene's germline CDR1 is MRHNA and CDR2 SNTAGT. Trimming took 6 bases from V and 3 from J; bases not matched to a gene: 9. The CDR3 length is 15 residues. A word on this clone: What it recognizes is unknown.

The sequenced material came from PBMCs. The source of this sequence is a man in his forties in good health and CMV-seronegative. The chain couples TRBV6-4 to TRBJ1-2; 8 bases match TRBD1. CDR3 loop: CASRATGEEDYGYTF. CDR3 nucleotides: TGTGCCAGCAGAGCGACAGGGGAAGAGGACTATGGCTACACCTTC.